What follows describes a single T cell receptor beta chain. Responders (approximately 200,000, CFSE-labeled) met approximately 200,000 stimulators that were irradiated and violet-dye-labeled. Dividing CFSE-low CD3+CD4+ and CD3+CD8+ responders were isolated by sorting after the reaction. Measured with immunoSEQ multiplex PCR; TCRdb has only the in-frame clones, and not every one. This table has around 21,000 clones, roughly a third appearing once. These data come from a study of graft-versus-host responses after intestinal transplantation. About the research overall: Recipients were all induced with anti-thymocyte globulin, then given tacrolimus and steroids for 3 to 4 years. Broader study findings: Detected in recipient marrow were GvH clones, some of which were first observed in ileum or blood.

This CDR3 has 14 residues. With 0 bases removed from V and 7 bases from J, the gap between germline ends came to 12 bases. The V gene's germline CDR1 is MNHNY and CDR2 SVGAGI (reference sequence). This clonotype was sampled from a human patient who was an organ donor for intestinal transplantation. V gene TRBV6-6 combines with J gene TRBJ1-2, with unresolved D. The material was alloreactive CD4+ T cells from a mixed lymphocyte reaction culture, obtained before transplantation. Subset specified: CFSE-low proliferating T cells sorted from approximately six-day pre-transplant mixed lymphocyte reaction (GvH or HvG direction). CDR3 amino acids: CASSYSGRVGGYTF. As DNA, the CDR3 is TGTGCCAGCAGTTACTCGGGTAGGGTAGGTGGCTACACCTTC.